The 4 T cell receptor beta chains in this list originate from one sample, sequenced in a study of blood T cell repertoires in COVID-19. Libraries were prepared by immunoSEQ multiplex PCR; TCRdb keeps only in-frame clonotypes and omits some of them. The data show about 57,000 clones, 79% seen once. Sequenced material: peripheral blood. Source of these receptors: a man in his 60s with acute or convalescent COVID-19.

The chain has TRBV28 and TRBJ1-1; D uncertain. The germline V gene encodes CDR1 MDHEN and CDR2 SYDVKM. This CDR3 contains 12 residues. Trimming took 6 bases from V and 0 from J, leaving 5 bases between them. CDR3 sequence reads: CASSVMNTEAFF. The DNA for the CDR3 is TGTGCCAGCAGCGTAATGAACACTGAAGCTTTCTTT.

The CDR3 region is CASSLAPGISGELFF. CDR3 coding DNA: TGCGCCAGCAGCTTGGCCCCGGGGATTTCCGGGGAGCTGTTTTTT. The chain couples TRBV5-1 to TRBJ2-2; D possibly corresponds to TRBD2 (5 bases). V was pared by 0 bases and J by 6 bases, with 12 bases between. This CDR3 spans 15 amino acids. The germline gives CDR1 SGHRS, CDR2 YFSETQ.

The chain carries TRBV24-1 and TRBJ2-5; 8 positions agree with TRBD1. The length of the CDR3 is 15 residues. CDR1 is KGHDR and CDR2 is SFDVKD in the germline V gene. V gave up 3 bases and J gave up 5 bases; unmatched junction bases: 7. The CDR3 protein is CATSDAQGEGETQYF. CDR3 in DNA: TGTGCCACCAGTGATGCACAGGGGGAAGGGGAGACCCAGTACTTC.

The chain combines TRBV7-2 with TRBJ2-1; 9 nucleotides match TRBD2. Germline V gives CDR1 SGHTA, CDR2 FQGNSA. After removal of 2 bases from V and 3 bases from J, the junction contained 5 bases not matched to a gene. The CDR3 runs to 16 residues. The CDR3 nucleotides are TGTGCCAGCAGCTTACCGACTAGCGGTCTCTACAATGAGCAGTTCTTC. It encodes CASSLPTSGLYNEQFF.